One sample yielded the 10 T cell receptor beta chains listed below, sequenced in a study of Graves' ophthalmopathy and Graves' hyperthyroidism. Transcripts of RNA were the source for amplifying TCR beta CDR3 regions. RT-PCR in the first round used HTBI primers; a second-round multiplex PCR followed. TCRdb passed the multiplex PCR reads through MiXCR, listing each CDR3 protein once. The sample carries 680,000 or so distinct CDR3 sequences, approximately 21% recorded once. Sequences were obtained from peripheral blood. These receptors all stem from a woman aged 18-30 years with stable Graves' hyperthyroidism. Some clones in this sample may be carry-over from other donors' samples.

The chain couples TRBV6-1 to TRBJ2-2, with a tentative D call TRBD1 (5 bases). Germline lookup yields CDR1 MNHNS and CDR2 SASEGT. The CDR3 runs to 14 residues. V lost 4 bases to trimming and J lost 6 bases, with 12 bases between them. The CDR3 is CASSGDDSSGELFF. The DNA of the CDR3 is TGTGCCAGCAGTGGGGATGACAGTTCCGGGGAGCTGTTTTTT.

In this sample, this clonotype turned up many times. CDR3 DNA: TGCAGTGCTATAGAGACAGCTTACATGAACACTGAAGCTTTCTTT. Its protein is CSAIETAYMNTEAFF. This rearrangement joins TRBV20-1 to TRBJ1-1, with D maybe TRBD1 (5 bases). V dropped 4 bases and J dropped 0 bases, with 15 bases sitting between them. Germline assignment: CDR1 DFQATT and CDR2 SNEGSKA (reference sequence). The CDR3 is 15 residues long.

This clonotype came up many times. The chain carries TRBV7-9 and TRBJ2-5; D not certain. V lost 4 bases, J lost 3 bases, and 6 bases lay in between. Germline lookup yields CDR1 SEHNR and CDR2 FQNEAQ (reference sequence). This CDR3 region has 12 residues. CDR3 amino acids: CASSSTEETQYF. The CDR3 DNA reads as TGTGCCAGCAGCTCCACGGAAGAGACCCAGTACTTC.

The V gene is TRBV30, the J gene TRBJ1-6, with D possibly TRBD1 on 5 matching bases. Germline V gives CDR1 GTSNPN, CDR2 SVGIG (reference sequence). The CDR3 length is 14 residues. The V gene lost 3 bases and the J gene lost 5 bases, with 11 bases spanning the gap. The CDR3 sequence: CAWSGTVDNSPLHF. The CDR3 DNA sequence: TGTGCCTGGAGCGGGACTGTCGATAATTCACCCCTCCACTTT.

Ten or more counts support this clonotype. This chain joins TRBV2 and TRBJ2-2; the D is unclear. CDR3 length equals 13 residues. The V end lost 2 bases, the J end lost 5 bases, and 6 bases lay between the germline ends. The germline CDR1 and CDR2 sequences are SNHLY and FYNNEI. CDR3 region: CASSERRTGELFF. The DNA of the CDR3 is TGTGCCAGCAGTGAACGGAGAACCGGGGAGCTGTTTTTT.

This clonotype has a count of ten or more. V usage is TRBV9 and J usage is TRBJ1-2; D remains unclear. The CDR3 covers 14 residues. The V end was cut by 1 base, the J end by 0 bases, with 7 bases between. CDR1 and CDR2 (germline): SGDLS, YYNGEE. Here the CDR3 reads CASSVTVTNYGYTF. CDR3 bases: TGTGCCAGCAGCGTAACTGTCACTAACTATGGCTACACCTTC. The full variable domain, in which reference TRBV9 and TRBJ1-2 provide the parts outside the CDR3, is DSGVTQTPKHLITATGQRVTLRCSPRSGDLSVYWYQQSLDQGLQFLIQYYNGEERAKGNILERFSAQQFPDLHSELNLSSLELGDSALYFCASSVTVTNYGYTFGSGTRLTVV.

The chain recombines TRBV6-1 with TRBJ1-1, with D possibly matching TRBD1 (6 bases). With 8 bases removed from V and 8 bases from J, the gap between germline ends came to 18 bases. The CDR3 length is 13 residues. Looked up from germline, CDR1 is MNHNS and CDR2 is SASEGT. CDR3 nucleotides: TGTGCCAGCCCCAAAGGACTACAGGGCGAAGCTTTCTTT. Translated: CASPKGLQGEAFF.

V usage is TRBV25-1 and J usage is TRBJ2-7; TRBD1 aligns across 7 bases. V shed 5 bases, J shed 5 bases, and the junction held 6 bases outside the gene matches. The CDR3 loop spans 13 amino acids. CDR1 is MGHDK and CDR2 is SYGVNS in the germline V gene. CDR3 nucleotides: TGTGCCAGCAGTAGTCAGGGGGTAGACGAGCAGTACTTC. Translation: CASSSQGVDEQYF.

V and J are TRBV6-1 and TRBJ2-7, with 12 positions matching TRBD1. The CDR3 extends over 17 amino acids. Germline V gives CDR1 MNHNS, CDR2 SASEGT. V gave up 5 bases and J gave up 0 bases; unmatched junction bases: 8. CDR3 amino acids: CASSTRDRGRFSYEQYF. Written as DNA, the CDR3 is TGTGCCAGCAGTACCCGGGACAGGGGGCGATTCTCCTACGAGCAGTACTTC.

This clonotype has only a few counts. The rearrangement joins TRBV9 to TRBJ2-7, with TRBD2 as a possible D gene (5 bases). Germline V lookup: CDR1 SGDLS, CDR2 YYNGEE. The CDR3 is 15 amino acids. The V end lost 1 base, the J end lost 0 bases, and 11 bases lay between the germline ends. The DNA for the CDR3 is TGTGCCAGCAGCGTAAGTGCGGGCGGCTCCTACGAGCAGTACTTC. It encodes CASSVSAGGSYEQYF.